The clone carrying this T cell receptor (beta chain) occurred a few times. Its specificity is unknown. As for the donors, each was a healthy bone marrow donor. This entry belongs to a study of cytomegalovirus exposure and HLA in healthy donors. Study results and limitations: The listing of 150 to 200 TCR beta chains classed them as cytomegalovirus-associated. Diagnosis of cytomegalovirus status made by the classifier reportedly showed high specificity and sensitivity.

CDR3 length equals 14 residues. Losses at the gene ends were 1 base for V and 8 bases for J; bases not matched to a gene: 4. CDR1 is SGHAT, CDR2 FQNNGV, per germline. The primer mix had 60 Vbeta and 13 Jbeta primers. TCRdb's table, derived via immunoSEQ multiplex PCR, lists solely in-frame clones and lacks some. The sample lists about 170,000 clones, around 82% occurring once. Source material: PBMCs. This TCR was sampled from a male donor in good health and CMV-seronegative. This sequence joins TRBV11-2 and TRBJ2-3; 9 nucleotides match TRBD2. The CDR3 DNA follows: TGTGCCAGCAGCTTAGGCGGGGGGGTAGGTACGCAGTATTTT. Its translation is CASSLGGGVGTQYF.